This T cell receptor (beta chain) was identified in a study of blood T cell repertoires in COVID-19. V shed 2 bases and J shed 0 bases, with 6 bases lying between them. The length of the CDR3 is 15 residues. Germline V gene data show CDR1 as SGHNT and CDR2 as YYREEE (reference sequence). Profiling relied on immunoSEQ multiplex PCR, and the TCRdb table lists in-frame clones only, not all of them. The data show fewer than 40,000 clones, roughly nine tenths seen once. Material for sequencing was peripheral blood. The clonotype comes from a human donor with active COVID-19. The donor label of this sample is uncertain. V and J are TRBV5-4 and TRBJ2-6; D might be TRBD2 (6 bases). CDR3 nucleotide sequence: TGTGCCAGCAGCTTCGGGGGCTCTGGGGCCAACGTCCTGACTTTC. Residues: CASSFGGSGANVLTF.